The 25 T cell receptor beta chains presented below share a single source sample, sequenced in a study of beta chain features in type 1 diabetes. Overall study findings and caveats: Among all four CD4+ subsets, Type 1 diabetes patients had TCRB CDR3s that were moderately but significantly shorter.

The authors reverse transcribed all of the isolated RNA, so sequencing captured expressed TCRB transcripts. Measured with immunoSEQ multiplex PCR; TCRdb has only the in-frame clones, and not every one. The sample has around 260,000 clones, 24% seen once. Antigens of these TCRs are unknown. The specimen was naive CD4+ T cells from blood. These receptors were collected from a woman in her 30s with type 1 diabetes.

The sample holds a few counts of this clone. The genes are TRBV28 and TRBJ1-2, with TRBD1 as a possible D gene (6 bases). This CDR3 is built from 17 residues. V lost 4 bases and J lost 0, with 18 bases in between. CDR1 and CDR2 (germline): MDHEN, SYDVKM. This chain's CDR3 is CASSSPRGRLANYGYTF. CDR3 nucleotides: TGTGCCAGCAGTTCACCCAGGGGCAGGTTAGCTAACTATGGCTACACCTTC.

This clone was seen a few times. J is TRBJ1-3 and V is TRBV4-3; a possible D gene is TRBD1 (6 bases). The V end lost 0 bases, the J end lost 0 bases, and 15 bases lay between the germline ends. Germline V gene lookup returns CDR1 LGHNA and CDR2 YSLEER. The CDR3 runs to 18 residues. The chain's CDR3 is CASSQERLWTVSGNTIYF. CDR3 DNA sequence: TGCGCCAGCAGCCAAGAGAGGCTTTGGACAGTCTCTGGAAACACCATATATTTT.

The chain combines TRBV25-1 with TRBJ2-5; D remains ambiguous. The CDR3 runs to 14 residues. Germline V gene sequence: CDR1 MGHDK, CDR2 SYGVNS. With 1 base removed from V and 2 bases from J, the gap between germline ends came to 8 bases. In nucleotides, the CDR3 is TGTGCCAGCAGTGAATTTGACTTTCAAGAGACCCAGTACTTC. This gives the protein CASSEFDFQETQYF.

This clone came up a few times. Other DNA sequences in this specimen translate into the identical CDR3. V is TRBV4-1 and J is TRBJ2-4; no reliable D call. Germline V gives CDR1 MGHRA, CDR2 YSYEKL. Trimming removed 1 base from V and 0 bases from J, with 10 bases in between. The CDR3 is made up of 16 amino acids. Here the CDR3 DNA reads TGCGCCAGCAGCCAAGCCGAACTTCTAGCCAAAAACATTCAGTACTTC. This codes for CASSQAELLAKNIQYF.

V is TRBV30 and J is TRBJ2-7; no clear D gene. The germline gives CDR1 GTSNPN, CDR2 SVGIG (reference sequence). V lost 3 bases to trimming and J lost 7 bases, with 10 bases between them. The CDR3 spans 11 residues. The CDR3 coding sequence is TGTGCCTGGAGCAGACTTGGGGAGCAGTACTTC. Its protein product is CAWSRLGEQYF.

This rearrangement joins TRBV27 to TRBJ2-5; tentatively, D is TRBD1 (6 bases). The ends were cut back, 3 bases at V and 5 bases at J, with 16 bases in the middle. The CDR3 runs to 15 residues. Germline V CDR1 and CDR2: MNHEY, SMNVEV (reference sequence). CDR3 in amino acids: CASSFLGTQTETQYF. Written as DNA, the CDR3 is TGTGCCAGCAGTTTTCTGGGGACACAAACGGAGACCCAGTACTTC.

J is TRBJ2-5 and V is TRBV28; 11 positions agree with TRBD1. Germline values: CDR1 MDHEN, CDR2 SYDVKM. After removal of 7 bases from V and 4 bases from J, the junction contained 5 bases not matched to a gene. CDR3 size: 14 residues. In nucleotides, the CDR3 is TGTGCCAGCAAAGGACAGGGGGCTGGAGAGACCCAGTACTTC. Its translation: CASKGQGAGETQYF. Together with reference TRBV28 and TRBJ2-5, the CDR3 gives the full variable domain: DVKVTQSSRYLVKRTGEKVFLECVQDMDHENMFWYRQDPGLGLRLIYFSYDVKMKEKGDIPEGYSVSREKKERFSLILESASTNQTSMYLCASKGQGAGETQYFGPGTRLLVL.

The sample holds a few counts of this clone. The genes are TRBV29-1 and TRBJ1-2, with 8 bases lining up with TRBD1. V gave up 2 bases and J gave up 2 bases; unmatched junction bases: 4. CDR1 and CDR2 (germline): SQVTM, ANQGSEA. This CDR3 region has 14 residues. Written as DNA, the CDR3 is TGCAGCGTTGAAATGGGACAGGCAAACTATGGCTACACCTTC. It codes for CSVEMGQANYGYTF.

The DNA for the CDR3 is TGTGCCAGCAGCCGTAGCGGGACATACAATGAGCAGTTCTTC. Residues: CASSRSGTYNEQFF. The rearrangement uses TRBV28 and TRBJ2-1; the match to TRBD2 covers 8 bases. Trimming at V came to 6 bases and at J to 4 bases, leaving 5 bases not matched to a gene. The V gene's germline CDR1 is MDHEN and CDR2 SYDVKM. This CDR3 has 14 residues.

The chain is built from TRBV20-1 and TRBJ2-7; no firm D call. The CDR3 sequence is 10 residues long. V shed 2 bases and J shed 10 bases, with 9 bases lying between them. Germline assignment: CDR1 DFQATT and CDR2 SNEGSKA (reference sequence). The CDR3 here is CSARTVPQYF. CDR3 DNA: TGCAGTGCTAGAACGGTTCCCCAGTACTTC.

The chain couples TRBV27 to TRBJ2-7; 10 bases line up with TRBD1. The CDR3 is 13 residues long. V shed 4 bases and J 4 bases; nucleotides not matched to a gene: 1. Germline CDR1 is MNHEY and CDR2 is SMNVEV (reference sequence). The CDR3 is CASSWDRGYEQYF. In DNA form, the CDR3 reads TGTGCCAGCAGTTGGGACAGGGGTTACGAGCAGTACTTC.

This clone was picked up a small number of times. The chain carries TRBV25-1 and TRBJ1-1, with 7 bases identical to TRBD1. The CDR3 is 15 residues long. In germline, CDR1 is MGHDK, CDR2 SYGVNS. The junction had 12 bases not matched to a gene; V was cut back by 3 bases and J by 8 bases. CDR3 coding DNA: TGTGCCAGCAGTGATTCCGGGACAGAAAGTTCCGAAGCTTTCTTT. It encodes CASSDSGTESSEAFF.

This clone occurred a few times. The V and J genes are TRBV7-9 and TRBJ2-7; 14 bases line up with TRBD2. J lost 3 bases, V lost 5 bases, and 6 bases had no gene match. The CDR3 totals 16 residues. Germline CDR1 and CDR2: SEHNR and FQNEAQ (reference sequence). The CDR3 DNA reads TGTGCCAGCAGCCGTACGGGGACTAGCGGGAGCTACGAGCAGTACTTC. It translates to CASSRTGTSGSYEQYF.

The chain is built from TRBV5-1 and TRBJ2-7; D ambiguous. This CDR3 comprises 13 residues. Germline CDR1 reads SGHRS; CDR2 reads YFSETQ. V was cut by 0 bases and J by 2 bases, with 6 bases left in between. The CDR3 region has the DNA TGCGCCAGCAGCTTGGGCAGGCCCTACGAGCAGTACTTC. The encoded protein is CASSLGRPYEQYF.

The sample holds a few counts of this clone. The rearrangement joins TRBV9 to TRBJ2-7; TRBD2 might be the D (6 bases). Germline CDR1 and CDR2: SGDLS and YYNGEE. V was pared by 8 bases and J by 4 bases, with 22 bases between. CDR3 length equals 15 residues. The CDR3 spells CASQPYGAGRYEQYF. The CDR3 bases are TGTGCCAGTCAACCGTATGGAGCGGGCCGATACGAGCAGTACTTC.

The V gene is TRBV29-1, the J gene TRBJ1-1, with D possibly matching TRBD1 (5 bases). The CDR3 has 13 amino acids. In germline, CDR1 is SQVTM, CDR2 ANQGSEA. The V and J ends lost 7 bases and 11 bases respectively, with 23 bases between them. Here the CDR3 reads CSGHRGRGVSAFF. The CDR3 DNA is TGCAGCGGACATAGGGGACGCGGGGTTAGCGCTTTCTTT.

This clone showed up just a few times. V and J are TRBV2 and TRBJ2-4; tentative D call: TRBD1 (6 bases). Trimming left V 0 bases short and J 0 bases short, with 18 bases between. CDR1 SNHLY and CDR2 FYNNEI come from the germline V gene. CDR3 length equals 19 residues. CDR3 residues: CASSEAAGQLLLAKNIQYF. CDR3 bases: TGTGCCAGCAGTGAAGCGGCAGGACAGCTACTACTAGCCAAAAACATTCAGTACTTC.

This clone was recorded a few times. V gene TRBV28 combines with J gene TRBJ1-2, with 7 nucleotides matching TRBD1. This CDR3 contains 15 residues. The V gene end was trimmed by 7 bases and the J gene end by 3 bases; junction bases not matched to a gene: 11. CDR1 is MDHEN and CDR2 is SYDVKM in the germline V gene. In DNA form, the CDR3 reads TGTGCCAGCAAGGGAGAGACAGGGTTAGACTATGGCTACACCTTC. Translating gives CASKGETGLDYGYTF.

The genes are TRBV7-2 and TRBJ1-5; possible D gene TRBD1, 6 bases. Per the germline V gene, CDR1 is SGHTA and CDR2 is FQGNSA. V gave up 5 bases and J gave up 0 bases, with 11 bases separating them. The CDR3 extends over 15 amino acids. The CDR3 region is CASSRTVYSNQPQHF. The CDR3 region has the DNA TGTGCCAGCAGCCGGACAGTTTATAGCAATCAGCCCCAGCATTTT. The whole variable domain, filled in from reference TRBV7-2 and TRBJ1-5, reads GAGVSQSPSNKVTEKGKDVELRCDPISGHTALYWYRQSLGQGLEFLIYFQGNSAPDKSGLPSDRFSAERTGGSVSTLTIQRTQQEDSAVYLCASSRTVYSNQPQHFGDGTRLSIL.

CDR3: CASSPGGRYGYTF. CDR3 DNA: TGCGCCAGCAGCCCAGGGGGTCGCTATGGCTACACCTTC. The chain combines TRBV5-1 with TRBJ1-2; TRBD1 aligns across 7 bases. The CDR3 contains 13 residues. Looked up from germline, CDR1 is SGHRS and CDR2 is YFSETQ. The ends lost 4 bases at V and 4 bases at J; junction bases unmatched: 4.

The chain has TRBV6-5 and TRBJ2-7; 7 bases line up with TRBD2. V trimming: 6 bases; J trimming: 2 bases; junction bases outside the gene matches: 7. The CDR3 runs to 14 residues. Germline loops: CDR1 MNHEY, CDR2 SVGAGI. The CDR3, as DNA: TGTGCCAGCAGAGGGACTACCCCAACCTACGAGCAGTACTTC. Translating it yields CASRGTTPTYEQYF.

This rearrangement joins TRBV18 to TRBJ2-5; D not certain. The germline CDR1 and CDR2 sequences are KGHSH and LQKENI. The V gene lost 3 bases and the J gene lost 5 bases, with 10 bases spanning the gap. The CDR3 has 13 amino acids. The CDR3 is CASSPTESETQYF. The DNA for the CDR3 is TGTGCCAGCTCACCCACTGAGTCCGAGACCCAGTACTTC.

This clone was picked up a small number of times. This sequence joins TRBV7-9 and TRBJ1-2, with a possible D match to TRBD1 (5 bases). The CDR3 consists of 12 residues. With 6 bases removed from V and 4 bases from J, the gap between germline ends came to 9 bases. CDR1 and CDR2 from the germline V gene are SEHNR and FQNEAQ (reference sequence). The CDR3 DNA follows: TGTGCCAGCAGTGACAGTCCCTATGGCTACACCTTC. Protein product: CASSDSPYGYTF.

The chain employs TRBV6-6 and TRBJ2-7, with 9 bases that match TRBD1. V lost 5 bases, J lost 2 bases, and 7 bases stayed unmatched. Germline V gene data show CDR1 as MNHNY and CDR2 as SVGAGI (reference sequence). The CDR3 runs to 15 residues. DNA of the CDR3: TGTGCCAGCAGTCACCGGGACAGGGAACCCTACGAGCAGTACTTC. It encodes CASSHRDREPYEQYF.

This sequence joins TRBV4-1 and TRBJ2-1; D is uncertain. Deletions cut 1 base from V and 8 bases from J, with 9 bases between. Germline CDR1 and CDR2: MGHRA and YSYEKL. The CDR3 length is 13 residues. The CDR3 nucleotides are TGCGCCAGCAGCCAAGGGAGATTGGATGAGCAGTTCTTC. Residues: CASSQGRLDEQFF.